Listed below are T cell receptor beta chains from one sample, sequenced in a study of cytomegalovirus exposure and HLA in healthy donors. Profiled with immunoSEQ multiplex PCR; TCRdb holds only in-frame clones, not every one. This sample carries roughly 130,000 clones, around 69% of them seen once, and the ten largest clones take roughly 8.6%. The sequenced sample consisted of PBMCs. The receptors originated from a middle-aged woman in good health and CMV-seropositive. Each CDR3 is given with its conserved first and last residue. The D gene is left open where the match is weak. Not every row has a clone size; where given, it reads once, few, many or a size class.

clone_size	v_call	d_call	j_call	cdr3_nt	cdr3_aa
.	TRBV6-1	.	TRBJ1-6	TGTGCCAGCAGTGGTCGGAGAGGGATCAATAATTCACCCCTCCACTTT	CASSGRRGINNSPLHF
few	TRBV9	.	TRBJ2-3	TGTGCCAGCAGCGAGGGTCAGGGGACAGATACGCAGTATTTT	CASSEGQGTDTQYF
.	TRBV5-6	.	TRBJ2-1	TGTGCCAGCAGCTTGGGGGCCTATGAGCAGTTCTTC	CASSLGAYEQFF
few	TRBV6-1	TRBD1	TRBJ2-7	TGTGCCAGCAGTTATACCCGGGACAGCTACGAGCAGTACTTC	CASSYTRDSYEQYF
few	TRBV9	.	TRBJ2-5	TGTGCCAGCAGCCCGCACCCTAACAGGTTCCAAGAGACCCAGTACTTC	CASSPHPNRFQETQYF
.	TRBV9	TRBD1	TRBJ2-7	TGTGCCAGCAGCGTAGAGGTGGACAGGCAGTTTACCTACGAGCAGTACTTC	CASSVEVDRQFTYEQYF
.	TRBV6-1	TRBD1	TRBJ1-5	TGTGCCAGCAGTGGAAAGACAGGGCCGGGCAATCAGCCCCAGCATTTT	CASSGKTGPGNQPQHF
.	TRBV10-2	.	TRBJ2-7	TGCGCCAGCAGTGACAGGGGCGGGGGCGAGCAGTACTTC	CASSDRGGGEQYF
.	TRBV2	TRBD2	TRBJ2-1	TGTGCCAGCTGCTCGGGACTAGGTGGCGAGCAGTTCTTC	CASCSGLGGEQFF
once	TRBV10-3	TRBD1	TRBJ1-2	TGTGCCATCAGGTGGGACAGAGGACTCTATGGCTACACCTTC	CAIRWDRGLYGYTF
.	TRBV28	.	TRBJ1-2	TGTGCCAGCAATCGGCCGGGCCAGGGCTATGGCTACACCTTC	CASNRPGQGYGYTF
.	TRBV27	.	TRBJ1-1	TGTGCCAGCAGTTTATCTACAGCAAACACTGAAGCTTTCTTT	CASSLSTANTEAFF
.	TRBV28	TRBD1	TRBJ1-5	TGTGCCAGCAGTTCCCCCGGACAGGATAGCAATCAGCCCCAGCATTTT	CASSSPGQDSNQPQHF
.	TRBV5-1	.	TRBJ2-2	TGCGCCAGCAGCTTGGGGGAGCAAACCGGGGAGCTGTTTTTT	CASSLGEQTGELFF
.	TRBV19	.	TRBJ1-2	TGTGCCAGTAGTCCGTCGGACAGCTTCTATGGCTACACCTTC	CASSPSDSFYGYTF
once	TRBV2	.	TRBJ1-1	TGTGCCAGCATGCGGACTTCACCCTGTGAAGCTTTCTTT	CASMRTSPCEAFF
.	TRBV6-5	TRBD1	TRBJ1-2	TGTGCCAGCAGTTACGGACAGGTACCTAACTATGGCTACACCTTC	CASSYGQVPNYGYTF
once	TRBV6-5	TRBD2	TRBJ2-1	TGTGCCAGCAGTGGGACTAGAGTGAATGAGCAGTTCTTC	CASSGTRVNEQFF
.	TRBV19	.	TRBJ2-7	TGTGCCAGTAGTATAGTGGCCGATCCGACCTACGAGCAGTACTTC	CASSIVADPTYEQYF
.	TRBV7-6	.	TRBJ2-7	TGTGCCAGCAGCCCCGAAGGGGCCCCCCTGGAGCAGTACTTC	CASSPEGAPLEQYF
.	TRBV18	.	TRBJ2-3	TGTGCCAGCTCACCAAAAACAGTTAGCACAGATACGCAGTATTTT	CASSPKTVSTDTQYF
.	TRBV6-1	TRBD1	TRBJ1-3	TGTGCCAGCCGGTCCGGGACAGGGGAATTTACGACCATATATTTT	CASRSGTGEFTTIYF
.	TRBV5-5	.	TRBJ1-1	TGTGCCAGCAGCTCAGGGTTTGGGAACACTGAAGCTTTCTTT	CASSSGFGNTEAFF
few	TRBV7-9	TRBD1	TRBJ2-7	TGTGCCAGCAGCCCGACAGGGTGCGAGCAGTACTTC	CASSPTGCEQYF
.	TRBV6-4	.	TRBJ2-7	TGTGCCAGCAGCGACGTTTCCGGAGATTACGAGCAGTACTTC	CASSDVSGDYEQYF
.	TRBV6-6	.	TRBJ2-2	TGTGCCAGCACCAAGTTGAAGACACTGAACACCGGGGAGCTGTTTTTT	CASTKLKTLNTGELFF
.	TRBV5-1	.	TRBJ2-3	TGCGCCAGCAGCCGGGCAACAGGCGAGGGCACAGATACGCAGTATTTT	CASSRATGEGTDTQYF
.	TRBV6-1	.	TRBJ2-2	TGTGCCAGCAGTGCCCGATTAAGCAGGGGCTTCAAACCCACCGGGGAGCTGTTTTTT	CASSARLSRGFKPTGELFF
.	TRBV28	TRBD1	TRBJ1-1	TGTGCCAGCAGTCCCAGGGGGTTGGGGAACACTGAAGCTTTCTTT	CASSPRGLGNTEAFF
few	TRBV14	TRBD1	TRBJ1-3	TGTGCCAGCAGCCACAGAGGGACAGCAATTGGAAACACCATATATTTT	CASSHRGTAIGNTIYF
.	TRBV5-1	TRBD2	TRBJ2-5	TGCGCCAGCAGCATCCAGCCGGGAGGAGGGGAAGAGACCCAGTACTTC	CASSIQPGGGEETQYF
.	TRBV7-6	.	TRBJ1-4	TGTGCCAGCAGCCCCAGGGGTGCAACTAATGAAAAACTGTTTTTT	CASSPRGATNEKLFF
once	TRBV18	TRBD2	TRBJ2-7	TGTGCCAGCTCACCGAACGCGGGGGGCGCGAACCACGAGCAGTACTTC	CASSPNAGGANHEQYF
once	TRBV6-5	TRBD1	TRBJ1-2	TGTGCCAGCAGGGGGACAGGGGGGCCTTATGGCTACACCTTC	CASRGTGGPYGYTF
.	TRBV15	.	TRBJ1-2	TGTGCCACCAGCAGAGATATGGGGGGGGGCTATGGCTACACCTTC	CATSRDMGGGYGYTF
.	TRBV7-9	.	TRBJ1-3	TGTGCCAGCAGCTTAGCAGCAGGAAACACCATATATTTT	CASSLAAGNTIYF
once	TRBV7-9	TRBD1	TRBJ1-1	TGTGCCAGCAGCCCCGGACAGGGGGAGAGTCGGAACACTGAAGCTTTCTTT	CASSPGQGESRNTEAFF
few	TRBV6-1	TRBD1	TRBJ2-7	TGTGCCAGCAGTGAATGGGAACAGGGGGGCGACGAGCAGTACTTC	CASSEWEQGGDEQYF
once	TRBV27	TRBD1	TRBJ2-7	TGTGCCAGCGGGGCAGGGGGCCCGTACGAGCAGTACTTC	CASGAGGPYEQYF
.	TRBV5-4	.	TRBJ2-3	TGTGCCACCATTGCGGGCAGCACAGATACGCAGTATTTT	CATIAGSTDTQYF
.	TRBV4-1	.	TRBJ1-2	TGCGCCAGCAGCCAAGAACACTCAGGGGTCTATGGCTACCCCTTC	CASSQEHSGVYGYPF
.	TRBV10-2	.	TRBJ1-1	TGCGCCAGCAGTGAGTCGTTGGGGGGGCTAGGCACTGAAGCTTTCTTT	CASSESLGGLGTEAFF
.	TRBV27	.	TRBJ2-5	TGTGCCAGCAGACCCTTCCCCGGCCAAGAGACCCAGTACTTC	CASRPFPGQETQYF
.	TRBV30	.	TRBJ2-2	TGTGCCTGGAGCATACAGGGATTGGGGGAGCTGTTTTTT	CAWSIQGLGELFF
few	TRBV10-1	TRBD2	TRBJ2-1	TGCGCCAGCAGTGAGTTTAGCGGGAGCTACAATGAGCAGTTCTTC	CASSEFSGSYNEQFF
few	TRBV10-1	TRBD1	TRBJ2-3	TGCGCCAGCAGCGACCACGGACAGGCGGTTCCTGATACGCAGTATTTT	CASSDHGQAVPDTQYF
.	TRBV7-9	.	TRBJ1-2	TGTGCCAGCAGCCCCGGAGGGTATCAAACCTTC	CASSPGGYQTF
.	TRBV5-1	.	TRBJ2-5	TGCGCCAGCAGCTTGGGCCAGGAAGAGACCCAGTACTTC	CASSLGQEETQYF
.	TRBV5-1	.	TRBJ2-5	TGCGCCAGCAGCTTACGACAGGATTGGTACTTC	CASSLRQDWYF
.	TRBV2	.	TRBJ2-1	TGTGCCAGCAGTGGGACGGCAGGGTCCTACAATGAGCAGTTCTTC	CASSGTAGSYNEQFF
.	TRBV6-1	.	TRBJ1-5	TGTGCCAGCTCCCGACGGGATAGCAATCAGCCCCAGCATTTT	CASSRRDSNQPQHF
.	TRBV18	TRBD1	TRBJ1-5	TGTGCCAGCTCACCAAATGCGGGACAGGATAGCAATCAGCCCCAGCATTTT	CASSPNAGQDSNQPQHF
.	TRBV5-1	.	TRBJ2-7	TGCGCCAGCAGCTTGGTCGCGGATGAGCAGTACTTC	CASSLVADEQYF
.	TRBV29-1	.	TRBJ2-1	TGCAGCGTTGCGAGAGCGGTTAGCTCCTACAATGAGCAGTTCTTC	CSVARAVSSYNEQFF